These T cell receptor beta chains were read from a single sample in a study of cytomegalovirus exposure and HLA in healthy donors. The repertoire was sequenced with immunoSEQ multiplex PCR; TCRdb's copy has only in-frame clones and lacks some. This sample's table has over 100,000 clones. Material for sequencing was PBMCs. Receptors were obtained from a woman in her 40s in good health and CMV-seropositive. The CDR3 runs from the conserved cysteine through the conserved F or W. Fields, in order: CDR3 length, J gene, V gene, CDR3 protein.

CDR3 length: 13; J gene: TRBJ1-3; V gene: TRBV5-1; CDR3 protein: CASSSGTANTIYF
CDR3 length: 15; J gene: TRBJ2-1; V gene: TRBV25-1; CDR3 protein: CASSELAQSYNEQFF
CDR3 length: 16; J gene: TRBJ2-1; V gene: TRBV19; CDR3 protein: CASSIRSSGMGTEQFF
CDR3 length: 14; J gene: TRBJ2-7; V gene: TRBV6-1; CDR3 protein: CASTKGQGSYEQYF
CDR3 length: 14; J gene: TRBJ1-1; V gene: TRBV28; CDR3 protein: CASSPGTGDTEAFF
CDR3 length: 14; J gene: TRBJ1-6; V gene: TRBV5-6; CDR3 protein: CASSLVKGRSPLHF
CDR3 length: 14; J gene: TRBJ2-1; V gene: TRBV19; CDR3 protein: CASSIVPHSSEQFF
CDR3 length: 14; J gene: TRBJ2-5; V gene: TRBV5-4; CDR3 protein: CASSLFSGQETQYF
CDR3 length: 17; J gene: TRBJ2-5; V gene: TRBV15; CDR3 protein: CATSRGASGRTSETQYF
CDR3 length: 16; J gene: TRBJ2-5; V gene: TRBV6-1; CDR3 protein: CASSELAGGPQETQYF
CDR3 length: 18; J gene: TRBJ2-7; V gene: TRBV7-2; CDR3 protein: CASSPRGSGRGSSYEQYF
CDR3 length: 17; J gene: TRBJ1-4; V gene: TRBV5-6; CDR3 protein: CASSSRGQGRTNEKLFF
CDR3 length: 17; J gene: TRBJ1-1; V gene: TRBV6-1; CDR3 protein: CASSESAGRNMNTEAFF
CDR3 length: 17; J gene: TRBJ1-2; V gene: TRBV29-1; CDR3 protein: CSVEDRGSGTGGNGYTF
CDR3 length: 16; J gene: TRBJ1-2; V gene: TRBV7-9; CDR3 protein: CASSFLTGPTNYGYTF
CDR3 length: 16; J gene: TRBJ2-7; V gene: TRBV9; CDR3 protein: CASSIAGTSGAYEQYF
CDR3 length: 14; J gene: TRBJ2-7; V gene: TRBV6-6; CDR3 protein: CASTYVRGSYEQYF
CDR3 length: 18; J gene: TRBJ1-2; V gene: TRBV4-1; CDR3 protein: CASSQKGPGGQPNYGYTF
CDR3 length: 15; J gene: TRBJ1-5; V gene: TRBV10-3; CDR3 protein: CAISADRGSNQPQHF
CDR3 length: 17; J gene: TRBJ1-2; V gene: TRBV28; CDR3 protein: CASSNRDRDHPRRGYTF
CDR3 length: 16; J gene: TRBJ2-6; V gene: TRBV7-3; CDR3 protein: CASSLWGGSGANVLTF
CDR3 length: 15; J gene: TRBJ2-1; V gene: TRBV5-6; CDR3 protein: CASSHGSGSIHEQFF